This entry concerns a single TCR beta chain. Its antigen is as yet unknown. As for time point: persistent/refractory GD, antithyroid drugs over 5 years with positive TRAb. Preparation of the TCR library used RNA extracted from PBMCs. Germline loops: CDR1 MGHDK, CDR2 SYGVNS. The V end was cut by 1 base, the J end by 6 bases, with 18 bases between. This CDR3 has 16 amino acids. The data originate from a study of regulatory T cells in long-lasting Graves disease. Study-level results: TRBV28, TRBJ1-2 and TRBJ2-5 emerged as the favored segments in persistent disease. TCR diversity was lower in persistent Graves' patients than in newly diagnosed ones.

Investigators prepared the TCR beta libraries by applying iRepertoire HTBI primers and Arm-PCR of CDR3 regions. MiXCR was run by TCRdb on the multiplex PCR reads, yielding one entry per CDR3 protein. The repertoire consists of hundreds of thousands of distinct CDR3 sequences, with over 20% occurring once and the leading ten covering roughly an eighth. The chain recombines TRBV25-1 with TRBJ1-2; possibly TRBD1 for D (6 bases). The receptor's source is a female donor with Graves disease. The specimen comprised peripheral blood mononuclear cells (PBMCs), sampled when the disease was refractory, from a patient treated with antithyroid drugs. The CDR3 here is CASSEFFTTGHDGYTF. CDR3 sequence (DNA): TGTGCCAGCAGTGAATTTTTTACTACGGGACACGATGGCTACACCTTC.